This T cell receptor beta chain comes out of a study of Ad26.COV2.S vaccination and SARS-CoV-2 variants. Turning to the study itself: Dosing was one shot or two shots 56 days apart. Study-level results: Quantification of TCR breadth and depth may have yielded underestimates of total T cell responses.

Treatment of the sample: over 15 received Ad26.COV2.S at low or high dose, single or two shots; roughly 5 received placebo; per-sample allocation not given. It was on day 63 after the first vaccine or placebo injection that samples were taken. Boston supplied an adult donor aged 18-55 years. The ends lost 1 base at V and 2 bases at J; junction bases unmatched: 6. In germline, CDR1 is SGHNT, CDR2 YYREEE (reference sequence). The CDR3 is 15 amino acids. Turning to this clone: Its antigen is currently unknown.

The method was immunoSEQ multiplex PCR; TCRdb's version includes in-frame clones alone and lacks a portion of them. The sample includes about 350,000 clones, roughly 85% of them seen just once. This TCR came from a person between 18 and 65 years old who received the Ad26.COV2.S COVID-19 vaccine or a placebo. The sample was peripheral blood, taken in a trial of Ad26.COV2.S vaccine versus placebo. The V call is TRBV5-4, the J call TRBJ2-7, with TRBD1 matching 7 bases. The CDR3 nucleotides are TGTGCCAGCAGCTTGTTTATGACAGGGACCTACGAGCAGTACTTC. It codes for CASSLFMTGTYEQYF.